This note documents a single TCR beta chain sequence. In the original processing: Researchers report that nucleated cell counts were estimated from reference gene primer amplification. Assay used: immunoSEQ multiplex PCR; TCRdb lists only in-frame clones, some missing. That table furnishes V, J and clone size, whereas the DNA furnished D and trimming. The repertoire holds more than 70,000 clones, with approximately 80% as singletons. V lost 0 bases, J lost 2 bases, and 2 bases stayed unmatched. CDR3 size: 14 residues. CDR1 SGDLS and CDR2 YYNGEE come from the germline V gene. These data originate in a study of blood T cell repertoires in COVID-19. Across the study: Samples came from the United States, Italy and Spain, spanning acute and convalescent COVID-19. From T cells, B-cell-depleted T cells, or PBMCs came the material, which was cDNA or gDNA.

The sequenced sample consisted of peripheral blood. The receptor comes from a woman at least 80 years old with active or convalescent COVID-19. The V and J genes are TRBV9 and TRBJ2-7; 7 bases match TRBD2. The CDR3 loop reads CASSVGGTTYEQYF. The CDR3 region has the DNA TGTGCCAGCAGCGTAGGAGGGACTACCTACGAGCAGTACTTC.